This T cell receptor (beta chain) appears in the sequencing data of a study of blood T cells in healthy people across ages. The study's findings and limits: Using unsorted PBMCs precluded a conclusive naive versus antigen-experienced comparison. Calculation of diversity from one million T cells yielded estimates considered to be underestimates. Long-lived donors had more naive CD4+ cells and higher diversity than aged donors.

Alongside a J-beta primer mix, a sample-barcoded 5' primer served in a second PCR lasting about 7 to 11 cycles. Per sample, CDR3-containing paired-end reads numbered at least 3 million. Each CDR3 protein is one row after TCRdb ran MiXCR on the 5' RACE reads. The repertoire holds roughly 1.4 million distinct CDR3 sequences, with 55% to 75% as singletons. Remarks on this clonotype: What it binds is not known.

This CDR3 is 14 amino acids long. Germline V gives CDR1 SQVTM, CDR2 ANQGSEA. Trimming cost V 4 bases and J 7 bases, with 20 bases left between them. Sequenced: blood. The chain joins TRBV29-1 to TRBJ2-7; the D gene is possibly TRBD1 (7 bases). The TCR originated in a man aged 18 to 35 in good health. DNA for the CDR3: TGCAGCGTTGCGTACAGGGGACCCGGAGGGGAGCAGTACTTC. This translates into CSVAYRGPGGEQYF.